The clone carrying this T cell receptor (beta chain) was detected only once. Antigen: not known. This record belongs to a study of blood T cells in healthy people across ages. Points from the study as a whole: The study could not conclusively compare naive and antigen-experienced cells, given its unsorted PBMCs. Age advanced and TCR beta diversity per million T cells fell, roughly linearly.

With a J-beta primer mix and a sample-barcoded 5' primer, a second PCR ran roughly 7 to 11 cycles. In TCRdb, the 5' RACE reads were re-called with MiXCR into one record per CDR3 protein. The table records approximately 730,000 distinct CDR3 sequences, roughly 43% of them present only once. The CDR3 has 12 amino acids. Germline V gene data show CDR1 as KGHSH and CDR2 as LQKENI. The V gene lost 3 bases and the J gene lost 7 bases, with 10 bases spanning the gap. Per sample, no less than 5.5 micrograms of total RNA were extracted. The chain links TRBV18 to TRBJ2-7; no definite D call. Sequenced input: blood. This clonotype was obtained from a woman aged 55-69 years in good health. The CDR3 sequence is CASSPSRGEQYF. DNA of the CDR3: TGTGCCAGCTCACCCAGTCGTGGGGAGCAGTACTTC. Combining the CDR3 with reference TRBV18 and TRBJ2-7 gives the whole variable domain NAGVMQNPRHLVRRRGQEARLRCSPMKGHSHVYWYRQLPEEGLKFMVYLQKENIIDESGMPKERFSAEFPKEGPSILRIQQVVRGDSAAYFCASSPSRGEQYFGPGTRLTVT.